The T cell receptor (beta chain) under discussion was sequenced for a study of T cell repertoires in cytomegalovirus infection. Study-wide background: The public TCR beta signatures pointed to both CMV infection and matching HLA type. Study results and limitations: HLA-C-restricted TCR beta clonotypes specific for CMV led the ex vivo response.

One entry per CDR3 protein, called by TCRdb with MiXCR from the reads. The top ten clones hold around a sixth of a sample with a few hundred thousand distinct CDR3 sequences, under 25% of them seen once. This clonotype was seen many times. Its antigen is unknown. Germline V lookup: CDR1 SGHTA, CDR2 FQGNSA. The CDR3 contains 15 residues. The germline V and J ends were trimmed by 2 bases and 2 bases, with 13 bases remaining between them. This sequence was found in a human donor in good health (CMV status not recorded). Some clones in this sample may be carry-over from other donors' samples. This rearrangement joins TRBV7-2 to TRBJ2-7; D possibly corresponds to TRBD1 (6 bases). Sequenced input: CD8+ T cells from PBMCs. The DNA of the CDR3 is TGTGCCAGCAGCTTACAGGGGCTGCCAACCTACGAGCAGTACTTC. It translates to CASSLQGLPTYEQYF.